The 11 T cell receptor beta chains below come from one sample, sequenced in a study of cytomegalovirus exposure and HLA in healthy donors. The PCR used 60 Vbeta and 13 Jbeta primers. Sequenced by immunoSEQ multiplex PCR; TCRdb stores in-frame clones only, minus some. The sample has about 98,000 clones; roughly 82% are singletons. Sequenced: PBMCs. The receptors were gathered from a human donor in good health.

CDR3 sequence: CASSTGLAGVNEQFF. The CDR3 nucleotides are TGCGCCAGCAGCACGGGACTAGCGGGAGTCAATGAGCAGTTCTTC. The chain uses TRBV4-3 and TRBJ2-1, with 14 bases aligning to TRBD2. V lost 5 bases to trimming and J lost 6 bases; unmatched junction nucleotides: 3. There are 15 residues in the CDR3. CDR1 and CDR2 (germline): LGHNA, YSLEER.

The genes are TRBV11-2 and TRBJ2-7, with 7 bases aligning to TRBD2. From germline, CDR1 is SGHAT and CDR2 FQNNGV. The CDR3 consists of 12 residues. Trimming at V came to 3 bases and at J to 5 bases, leaving 1 base not matched to a gene. The CDR3 sequence: CASSLGTNEQYF. CDR3 in DNA: TGTGCCAGCAGCTTGGGGACTAACGAGCAGTACTTC. The variable domain in full, with the rest retrieved from reference TRBV11-2 and TRBJ2-7, is EAGVAQSPRYKIIEKRQSVAFWCNPISGHATLYWYQQILGQGPKLLIQFQNNGVVDDSQLPKDRFSAERLKGVDSTLKIQPAKLEDSAVYLCASSLGTNEQYFGPGTRLTVT.

This chain connects TRBV6-5 to TRBJ2-7; possible D gene TRBD2, 5 bases. Trimming removed 4 bases at V and 0 bases at J, with 16 bases between. This CDR3 is built from 16 residues. Germline CDR1 is MNHEY and CDR2 is SVGAGI. CDR3: CASSLGGPFASYEQYF. The CDR3 DNA reads as TGTGCCAGCAGTTTAGGAGGCCCGTTCGCCTCCTACGAGCAGTACTTC.

The J gene is TRBJ2-1, the V gene TRBV4-1; D may be TRBD2 (7 bases). This CDR3 comprises 16 residues. With 0 bases removed from V and 7 bases from J, the gap between germline ends came to 16 bases. Germline V CDR1 and CDR2: MGHRA, YSYEKL. DNA for the CDR3: TGCGCCAGCAGCCAAGAATGGCCGGGGGGCCTGAATGAGCAGTTCTTC. Protein: CASSQEWPGGLNEQFF.

The chain joins TRBV29-1 to TRBJ1-2; no clear D gene. Looked up from germline, CDR1 is SQVTM and CDR2 is ANQGSEA. CDR3 size: 11 residues. V lost 8 bases, J lost 7 bases, and 14 bases lay in between. The CDR3, as DNA: TGCAGCTTCGCAAAAGGACTTGGCTACACCTTC. It translates to CSFAKGLGYTF. Drawing the rest from reference TRBV29-1 and TRBJ1-2, the complete variable domain is SAVISQKPSRDICQRGTSLTIQCQVDSQVTMMFWYRQQPGQSLTLIATANQGSEATYESGFVIDKFPISRPNLTFSTLTVSNMSPEDSSIYLCSFAKGLGYTFGSGTRLTVV.

In this sample, this clone turned up a few times. The chain is built from TRBV28 and TRBJ1-6; D is unclear. Germline loops: CDR1 MDHEN, CDR2 SYDVKM. The CDR3 sequence is 12 residues long. V lost 1 base to trimming and J lost 12 bases, with 7 bases between them. CDR3 coding DNA: TGTGCCAGCAGTTTATTGTCCAGACCCCTCCACTTT. Amino acids: CASSLLSRPLHF.

The chain has TRBV7-2 and TRBJ1-1; D remains unclear. Trimming pared 4 bases from V and 4 bases from J, leaving 13 bases between. Germline CDR1 reads SGHTA; CDR2 reads FQGNSA. The CDR3 is 14 residues long. CDR3 sequence: CASSSTGFGTEAFF. The CDR3 nucleotides are TGTGCCAGCAGCTCGACGGGGTTTGGCACTGAAGCTTTCTTT.

The chain is built from TRBV5-1 and TRBJ1-2; possible D gene TRBD1, 6 bases. Trimming shortened V by 2 bases and J by 0 bases, and 23 bases separated the two germline ends. Germline values: CDR1 SGHRS, CDR2 YFSETQ. The CDR3 sequence is 19 residues long. The CDR3 sequence is CASSFGLNAGATANYGYTF. The CDR3 nucleotides read TGCGCCAGCAGCTTTGGTTTAAACGCAGGGGCTACAGCTAACTATGGCTACACCTTC. Looking up the rest from reference TRBV5-1 and TRBJ1-2 gives the full variable domain: KAGVTQTPRYLIKTRGQQVTLSCSPISGHRSVSWYQQTPGQGLQFLFEYFSETQRNKGNFPGRFSGRQFSNSRSEMNVSTLELGDSALYLCASSFGLNAGATANYGYTFGSGTRLTVV.

This chain joins TRBV7-2 and TRBJ2-1; D is possibly TRBD2 (5 bases). Germline loops: CDR1 SGHTA, CDR2 FQGNSA. The CDR3 is 16 amino acids. Deletions cut 1 base from V and 0 bases from J, with 10 bases between. The CDR3 here is CASSLDGGLSYNEQFF. CDR3 in DNA: TGTGCCAGCAGCTTAGACGGCGGGCTCTCCTACAATGAGCAGTTCTTC.

This rearrangement joins TRBV9 to TRBJ2-1; TRBD2 is a possible D gene (7 bases). The germline CDR1 and CDR2 sequences are SGDLS and YYNGEE. The CDR3 contains 16 residues. V was pared by 3 bases and J by 4 bases, with 17 bases between. The CDR3 bases are TGTGCCAGCAGCGCTCTCTTGGGGGGGGCGTACAATGAGCAGTTCTTC. It codes for CASSALLGGAYNEQFF.

The V gene is TRBV15, the J gene TRBJ1-2; TRBD1 might be the D (6 bases). CDR3 length: 15 amino acids. The V end was cut by 1 base, the J end by 4 bases, with 13 bases between. CDR1 and CDR2 from the germline V gene are LNHNV and YYDKDF (reference sequence). The CDR3 DNA reads TGTGCCACCAGCAGAGCCTCCACAGGGTTCTATGGCTACACCTTC. As protein: CATSRASTGFYGYTF.